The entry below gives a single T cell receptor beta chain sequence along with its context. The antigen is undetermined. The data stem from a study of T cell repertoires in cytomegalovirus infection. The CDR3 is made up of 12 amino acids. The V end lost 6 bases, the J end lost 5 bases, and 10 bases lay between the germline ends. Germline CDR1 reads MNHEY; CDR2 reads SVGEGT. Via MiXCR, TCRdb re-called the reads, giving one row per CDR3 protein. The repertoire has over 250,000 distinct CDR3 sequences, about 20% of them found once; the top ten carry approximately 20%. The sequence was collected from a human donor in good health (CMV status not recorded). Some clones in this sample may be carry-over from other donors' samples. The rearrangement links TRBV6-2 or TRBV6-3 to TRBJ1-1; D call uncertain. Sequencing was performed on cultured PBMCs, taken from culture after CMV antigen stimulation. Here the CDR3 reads CASSVEGTEAFF. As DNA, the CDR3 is TGTGCCAGCAGCGTTGAGGGAACTGAAGCTTTCTTT.